Sequencing of this TCR beta chain was carried out in a study of blood T cell repertoires in COVID-19 (dated by TCRdb to about 2020). Context from the whole study: Samples covering the acute and convalescent phases of COVID-19 were provided by collaborators in the United States, Italy and Spain. Where HLA class I and class II types were available, the types were taken from metadata supplied by the sample provider, not from assay-based typing. Deeply sampled blood TCRbeta repertoires from subjects exposed to, actively infected with, or recovered from COVID-19 were included in the dataset. Sample metadata almost always included a de-identified subject ID, COVID-19 status, age in years and sex. The repertoires were released in a freely available public database meant as a resource for research on the immune response to SARS-CoV-2. The samples were drawn from the first 160 participants of the ongoing ImmuneRACE study and from roughly 1,300 subjects provided by 6 global collaborators. The prospective study material was composed of cDNA or gDNA derived from T cells, B-cell-depleted T cells, or PBMCs. General conclusions and limits of the study: The amount of clinical and demographic metadata varied by source and participant and was provided uncurated.

This clone was observed once. There is no known antigen for this receptor. Base qualities are not provided; no much larger clone lies one nucleotide away. Each collaborating institution followed its own protocols to collect whole blood in K2EDTA tubes. For TCRbeta analysis, collaborators shipped samples in one of three forms: frozen whole blood, isolated PBMCs, or DNA extracted from either of those sample types. TCRbeta CDR3 regions were amplified from genomic DNA using the immunoSEQ Assay, a bias-controlled multiplex PCR. The original methods were these. The number of nucleated cells in each sample was estimated by amplification of reference gene primers within the assay. Sequence reads were collapsed and filtered to measure the absolute abundance of every unique TCRbeta CDR3 rearrangement. For each sample, productive Simpson clonality was calculated by taking the square root of Simpson's diversity index across productive rearrangements. This is the immuneACCESS table as TCRdb keeps it, with only in-frame sequences that have V and J called. A part of the clones is gone; compared with another copy, unresolved V genes explain less than half, and the rest is unexplained. V, J and clone size were drawn from that table, and D and trimming were deduced from the DNA. Across this sample there are roughly 27,000 clones, with approximately 87% seen only once. The ten largest clones take up 5% to 6.5% of the sample.

The germline V gene sets CDR1 to SQVTM and CDR2 to ANQGSEA. The CDR3 runs 14 amino acids, cysteine and phenylalanine included. Kept here is only the CDR3 DNA, which spans 42 bases and is read in frame from base 1. V is pruned by 6 bases and J by 8 bases, leaving 10 bases of the junction without a gene match. Sample: peripheral blood. The sequence came from a human donor in a cohort sampled during active COVID-19. This receptor chain uses TRBV29-1 and TRBJ1-4, with 9 middle bases fitting TRBD1. At the DNA level, the sequence is TGCAGCGTCGAGGGAGGGACAGGGAAGGAAAAACTGTTTTTT. Its protein reads: CSVEGGTGKEKLFF.